Shown below are 23 T cell receptor beta chains from a single sample sequenced in a study of shared clonotypes between healthy human individuals. Libraries were prepared by immunoSEQ multiplex PCR; TCRdb keeps only in-frame clonotypes and omits some of them. The sample yields under 2.5 million clones, approximately 90% seen once. Material: naive CD4+ T cells from PBMCs. The subset was: CD45RA+ positively selected. The source of these receptors is a man younger than 35 in good health. Some clones in this sample may be carry-over from other donors' samples.

V and J are TRBV6-5 and TRBJ2-1, with D tentatively TRBD2 (6 bases). This CDR3 spans 16 amino acids. V dropped 2 bases and J dropped 8 bases, with 19 bases sitting between them. From germline, CDR1 is MNHEY and CDR2 SVGAGI. CDR3 amino acids: CASSYVPGPRGDEQFF. The CDR3 bases are TGTGCCAGCAGTTACGTCCCCGGACCCCGCGGGGATGAGCAGTTCTTC.

This rearrangement joins TRBV28 to TRBJ2-7, with TRBD1 matching over 9 bases. Germline CDR1 MDHEN, CDR2 SYDVKM. V gave up 5 bases and J gave up 2 bases; unmatched junction bases: 7. The CDR3 runs to 15 residues. This chain's CDR3 is CASSPRGQGTYEQYF. The CDR3, as DNA: TGTGCCAGCAGTCCCCGAGGACAGGGGACCTACGAGCAGTACTTC.

This chain connects TRBV18 to TRBJ2-2; D might be TRBD2 (5 bases). In germline, CDR1 is KGHSH, CDR2 LQKENI. CDR3 length equals 16 residues. Trimming stripped 4 bases from V and 4 bases from J, with 16 bases between. The CDR3: CASSLLRAGGTGELFF. The CDR3, as DNA: TGTGCCAGCTCACTCCTCCGCGCGGGTGGCACCGGGGAGCTGTTTTTT. The variable domain in full, with the rest retrieved from reference TRBV18 and TRBJ2-2, is NAGVMQNPRHLVRRRGQEARLRCSPMKGHSHVYWYRQLPEEGLKFMVYLQKENIIDESGMPKERFSAEFPKEGPSILRIQQVVRGDSAAYFCASSLLRAGGTGELFFGEGSRLTVL.

A word on this clone: This specimen includes other DNA sequences encoding the same CDR3. This chain connects TRBV9 to TRBJ2-1, with TRBD2 matching 12 bases. Trimming took 2 bases from V and 4 from J; bases not matched to a gene: 1. The CDR3 runs to 15 residues. Per the germline V gene, CDR1 is SGDLS and CDR2 is YYNGEE. The CDR3 DNA sequence: TGTGCCAGCAGCGTGACTAGCGGGAGTTACAATGAGCAGTTCTTC. It encodes CASSVTSGSYNEQFF.

The rearrangement joins TRBV28 to TRBJ1-1, with 8 bases that match TRBD1. V lost 1 base and J lost 1; bases outside the gene matches: 2. This CDR3 has 15 residues. Germline V CDR1 and CDR2: MDHEN, SYDVKM. The CDR3 sequence: CASSLYDRGNTEAFF. The CDR3, as DNA: TGTGCCAGCAGTTTATACGACAGGGGGAACACTGAAGCTTTCTTT. Looking up the rest from reference TRBV28 and TRBJ1-1 gives the full variable domain: DVKVTQSSRYLVKRTGEKVFLECVQDMDHENMFWYRQDPGLGLRLIYFSYDVKMKEKGDIPEGYSVSREKKERFSLILESASTNQTSMYLCASSLYDRGNTEAFFGQGTRLTVV.

The chain couples TRBV30 to TRBJ2-1, with 8 bases matching TRBD1. The V gene's germline CDR1 is GTSNPN and CDR2 SVGIG (reference sequence). The CDR3 runs to 16 residues. V gave up 1 base and J gave up 7 bases; unmatched junction bases: 12. CDR3 bases: TGTGCCTGGAGTGCCCCCCCCAGGGGGCTGCAGAATGAGCAGTTCTTC. It specifies CAWSAPPRGLQNEQFF.

The genes are TRBV2 and TRBJ1-4; no clear D gene. The V end lost 5 bases, the J end lost 5 bases, and 15 bases lay between the germline ends. The V gene's germline CDR1 is SNHLY and CDR2 FYNNEI. The CDR3 is 15 residues long. The CDR3 loop is CASSLERAGNEKLFF. DNA of the CDR3: TGTGCCAGCAGTCTCGAACGTGCGGGGAATGAAAAACTGTTTTTT.

The chain has TRBV5-1 and TRBJ2-3, with TRBD2 matching over 11 bases. The CDR3 totals 15 residues. The V and J ends lost 5 bases and 5 bases, in that order; junction bases with no gene match: 7. Germline CDR1 SGHRS, CDR2 YFSETQ. CDR3 sequence: CASRLTSGKVDTQYF. The CDR3 coding sequence is TGCGCCAGCAGGCTGACTAGCGGGAAGGTAGATACGCAGTATTTT.

The CDR3, as DNA: TGTGCCAGCAGCTTTAGGGTTCTCTCGGAGACCCAGTACTTC. Its translation is CASSFRVLSETQYF. The V and J genes are TRBV5-6 and TRBJ2-5, with no clear D. This CDR3 has 14 residues. V lost 2 bases and J 5 bases, leaving 13 bases between the germline ends. Germline lookup yields CDR1 SGHDT and CDR2 YYEEEE. The variable domain in full, with the rest retrieved from reference TRBV5-6 and TRBJ2-5, is DAGVTQSPTHLIKTRGQQVTLRCSPKSGHDTVSWYQQALGQGPQFIFQYYEEEERQRGNFPDRFSGHQFPNYSSELNVNALLLGDSALYLCASSFRVLSETQYFGPGTRLLVL.

This chain joins TRBV4-1 and TRBJ1-5, with a tentative D call TRBD1 (5 bases). Germline assignment: CDR1 MGHRA and CDR2 YSYEKL. The CDR3 sequence is 18 residues long. Trimming left V 0 bases short and J 0 bases short, with 15 bases between. The CDR3 DNA is TGCGCCAGCAGCCAAGATCAACGGGACCCTCGTAGCAATCAGCCCCAGCATTTT. As protein: CASSQDQRDPRSNQPQHF.

On this clone: The sample has other DNA sequences that encode this CDR3 too. This chain connects TRBV5-1 to TRBJ2-6; D gene unclear. The germline V gene encodes CDR1 SGHRS and CDR2 YFSETQ. The CDR3 has 15 amino acids. Between the trimmed V and J ends, which lost 4 bases and 4 bases, there was a span of 12 bases. The CDR3 here is CASSPPGSGANVLTF. DNA of the CDR3: TGCGCCAGCAGCCCACCCGGGTCCGGGGCCAACGTCCTGACTTTC.

The genes are TRBV2 and TRBJ2-1, with D unresolved. The CDR3 extends over 14 amino acids. Germline V gives CDR1 SNHLY, CDR2 FYNNEI. V gave up 6 bases and J gave up 9 bases, with 18 bases separating them. The CDR3 is CASSVGRVWGEQFF. The CDR3 nucleotides are TGTGCCAGCAGCGTCGGTAGGGTGTGGGGTGAGCAGTTCTTC.

The chain links TRBV11-2 to TRBJ2-1; 11 bases are shared with TRBD2. The CDR3 runs to 19 residues. V shed 4 bases, J shed 10 bases, and the junction held 21 bases outside the gene matches. Germline V gene data show CDR1 as SGHAT and CDR2 as FQNNGV. The CDR3 DNA sequence: TGTGCCAGCAGCTCCAACCAATTGGGTAGCGGGAGGGCCTTCGGGGAGCAGTTCTTC. Protein: CASSSNQLGSGRAFGEQFF.

This clone was counted a single time. The chain has TRBV19 and TRBJ1-5; 9 nucleotides line up with TRBD1. Looked up from germline, CDR1 is LNHDA and CDR2 is SQIVND (reference sequence). Trimming removed 6 bases from V and 5 bases from J; junction bases left unmatched: 8. The CDR3 runs 15 residues. The CDR3 is CASRLGTGLHQPQHF. The CDR3 coding sequence is TGTGCCAGTAGACTAGGGACAGGGCTCCATCAGCCCCAGCATTTT.

CDR3 sequence: CASSGSEGTYNEQFF. The CDR3 nucleotides read TGTGCCAGCAGCGGGAGTGAGGGGACCTACAATGAGCAGTTCTTC. This chain uses TRBV7-8 with TRBJ2-1; D is tentatively TRBD1 or TRBD2 (5 bases each). Trimming pared 5 bases from V and 2 bases from J, leaving 13 bases between. This CDR3 has 15 amino acids. Germline CDR1 SGHVS, CDR2 FQNEAQ.

V is TRBV12-5 and J is TRBJ1-2, with 11 bases matching TRBD1. The CDR3 contains 16 residues. Per the germline V gene, CDR1 is LGHNT and CDR2 is FRNRAP. The ends lost 2 bases at V and 1 base at J; junction bases unmatched: 3. For the CDR3, the DNA is TGTGCTAGTGGTTTGTCCGGGACAGGGGGTAACTATGGCTACACCTTC. Translation: CASGLSGTGGNYGYTF.

The J gene is TRBJ2-7, the V gene TRBV6-1; a weak D match, TRBD1 (5 bases). In germline, CDR1 is MNHNS, CDR2 SASEGT. With 0 bases removed from V and 4 bases from J, the gap between germline ends came to 16 bases. CDR3 length: 16 amino acids. The CDR3 spells CASSEANPGRGYEQYF. The CDR3 DNA is TGTGCCAGCAGTGAAGCAAACCCAGGGCGAGGATACGAGCAGTACTTC.

The genes are TRBV7-3 and TRBJ2-3; D not resolved. CDR1 is SGHTA and CDR2 is FQGTGA in the germline V gene. Trimming left V 5 bases short and J 1 base short, with 13 bases between. The CDR3 runs to 15 residues. The CDR3 loop reads CASSMPHSGTDTQYF. Written as DNA, the CDR3 is TGTGCCAGCAGCATGCCCCACTCGGGCACAGATACGCAGTATTTT.

V and J are TRBV6-6 and TRBJ2-7; possible D gene TRBD1, 5 bases. Germline V gene data show CDR1 as MNHNY and CDR2 as SVGAGI (reference sequence). The CDR3 has 12 residues. V lost 4 bases and J 5 bases, leaving 9 bases between the germline ends. CDR3 DNA sequence: TGTGCCAGCAGTTCCCAGGGTAACGAGCAGTACTTC. It codes for CASSSQGNEQYF.

DNA of the CDR3: TGCGCCAGCAGCTCAACCGGGACAGCCTACGAGCAGTACTTC. This codes for CASSSTGTAYEQYF. This chain connects TRBV5-1 to TRBJ2-7; 7 positions match TRBD1. The trim removed 3 bases at V and 2 bases at J, leaving 5 bases unmatched. CDR1 is SGHRS and CDR2 is YFSETQ in the germline V gene. The CDR3 is made up of 14 amino acids.

This clone was recorded only once. CDR3 bases: TGTGCCAGCAGCTTAGATCCGAAGGAGGAATATGGCTACACCTTC. Protein: CASSLDPKEEYGYTF. This chain uses TRBV7-9 with TRBJ1-2; D not resolved. Trimming cost V 1 base and J 5 bases, with 14 bases left between them. Germline V CDR1 and CDR2: SEHNR, FQNEAQ (reference sequence). This CDR3 is built from 15 residues.

The chain recombines TRBV2 with TRBJ2-2, with 11 bases aligning to TRBD2. There are 15 residues in the CDR3. Germline assignment: CDR1 SNHLY and CDR2 FYNNEI. Trimming took 10 bases from V and 0 from J; bases not matched to a gene: 4. The CDR3 nucleotides read TGTGCCACCCGGGGACTAGCGGCGAACACCGGGGAGCTGTTTTTT. Translating it yields CATRGLAANTGELFF.

The J gene is TRBJ2-3, the V gene TRBV27, with 9 bases matching TRBD1. CDR3 length: 16 amino acids. CDR1 and CDR2 from the germline V gene are MNHEY and SMNVEV (reference sequence). The V gene end was trimmed by 6 bases and the J gene end by 5 bases; junction bases not matched to a gene: 12. The CDR3 sequence is CASSRPPGQGKDTQYF. The CDR3 coding sequence is TGTGCCAGCAGCCGACCCCCGGGACAGGGAAAAGATACGCAGTATTTT.